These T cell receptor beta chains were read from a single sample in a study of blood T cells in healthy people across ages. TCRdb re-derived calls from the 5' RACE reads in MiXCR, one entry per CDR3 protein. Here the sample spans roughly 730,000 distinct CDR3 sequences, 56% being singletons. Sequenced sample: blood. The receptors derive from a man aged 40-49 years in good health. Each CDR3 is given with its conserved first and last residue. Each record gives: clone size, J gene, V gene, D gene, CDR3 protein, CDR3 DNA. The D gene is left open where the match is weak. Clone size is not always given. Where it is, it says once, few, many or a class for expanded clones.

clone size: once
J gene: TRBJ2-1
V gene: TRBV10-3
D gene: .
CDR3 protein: CAISESGDNEQFF
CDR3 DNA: TGTGCCATCAGTGAGTCAGGGGACAATGAGCAGTTCTTC

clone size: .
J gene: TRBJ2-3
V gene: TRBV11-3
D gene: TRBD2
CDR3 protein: CASSLFGIAGGGDTQYF
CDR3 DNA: TGTGCCAGCAGCTTATTTGGGATAGCGGGCGGAGGAGATACGCAGTATTTT

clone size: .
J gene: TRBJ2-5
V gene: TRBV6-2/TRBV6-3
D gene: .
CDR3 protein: CASSYVAENQETQYF
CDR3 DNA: TGCGCCAGCAGTTATGTGGCGGAGAACCAAGAGACCCAGTACTTC

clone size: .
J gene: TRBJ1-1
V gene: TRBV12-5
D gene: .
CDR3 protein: CASGPSGFNTEAFF
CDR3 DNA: TGTGCTAGTGGCCCCTCGGGATTTAACACTGAAGCTTTCTTT

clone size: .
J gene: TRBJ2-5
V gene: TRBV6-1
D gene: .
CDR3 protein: CASRREGSAETQYF
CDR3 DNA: TGTGCCAGCAGACGAGAAGGTTCGGCGGAGACCCAGTACTTC

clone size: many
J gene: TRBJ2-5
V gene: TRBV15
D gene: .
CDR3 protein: CATSSTGIQETQYF
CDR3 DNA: TGTGCCACCAGCAGTACAGGGATCCAAGAGACCCAGTACTTC

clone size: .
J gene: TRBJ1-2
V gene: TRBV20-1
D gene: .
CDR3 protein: CSARDRGGGYGYTF
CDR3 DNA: TGCAGTGCTAGAGATCGAGGGGGTGGATATGGCTACACCTTC

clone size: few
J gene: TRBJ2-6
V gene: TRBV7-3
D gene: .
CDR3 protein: CASSPTRSGANVLTF
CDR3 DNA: TGTGCCAGCAGCCCCACACGATCTGGGGCCAACGTCCTGACTTTC

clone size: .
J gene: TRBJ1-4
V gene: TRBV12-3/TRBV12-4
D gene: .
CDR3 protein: CASSSPQGATNEKLFF
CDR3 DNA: TGTGCCAGCAGTTCACCTCAGGGCGCTACTAATGAAAAACTGTTTTTT

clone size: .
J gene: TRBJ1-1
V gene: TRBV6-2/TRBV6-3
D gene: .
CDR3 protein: CASTNGGVHTEAFF
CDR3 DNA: TGTGCCAGCACCAACGGGGGGGTACACACTGAAGCTTTCTTT

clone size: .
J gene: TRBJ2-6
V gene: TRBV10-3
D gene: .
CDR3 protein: CAISSGANVLTF
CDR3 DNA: TGTGCCATTAGTTCTGGGGCCAACGTCCTGACTTTC

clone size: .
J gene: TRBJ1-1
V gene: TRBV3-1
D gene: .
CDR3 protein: CASSQEPLGAPEAFF
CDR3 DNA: TGTGCCAGCAGCCAAGAGCCCCTAGGGGCGCCTGAAGCTTTCTTT

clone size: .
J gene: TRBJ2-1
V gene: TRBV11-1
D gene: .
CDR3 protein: CASSCTSSSEQFF
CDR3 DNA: TGTGCCAGCAGCTGCACATCTAGCTCTGAGCAGTTCTTC

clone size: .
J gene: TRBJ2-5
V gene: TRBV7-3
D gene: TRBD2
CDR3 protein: CASSLSGTTIRQETQYF
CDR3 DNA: TGTGCCAGCAGCTTAAGCGGGACTACAATCCGCCAAGAGACCCAGTACTTC

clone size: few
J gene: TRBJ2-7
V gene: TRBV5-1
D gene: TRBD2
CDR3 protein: CASSPGLANIYEQYF
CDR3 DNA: TGCGCCAGCAGCCCGGGACTAGCGAATATCTACGAGCAGTACTTC

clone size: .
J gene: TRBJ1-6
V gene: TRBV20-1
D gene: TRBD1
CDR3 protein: CSAIQTQGTHSPLHF
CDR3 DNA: TGCAGTGCCATTCAGACACAGGGGACCCACTCACCCCTCCACTTT

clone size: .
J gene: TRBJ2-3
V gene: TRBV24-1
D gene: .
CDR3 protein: CATSDPETDTQYF
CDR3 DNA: TGTGCCACCAGTGACCCTGAGACAGATACGCAGTATTTT

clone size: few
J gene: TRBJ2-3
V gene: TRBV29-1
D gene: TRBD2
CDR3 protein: CSVDGTSEQYF
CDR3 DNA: TGCAGCGTTGACGGGACTAGCGAGCAGTATTTT

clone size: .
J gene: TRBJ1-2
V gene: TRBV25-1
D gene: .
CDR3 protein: CASSESKGHYGYTF
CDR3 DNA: TGTGCCAGCAGTGAATCGAAGGGGCACTATGGCTACACCTTC

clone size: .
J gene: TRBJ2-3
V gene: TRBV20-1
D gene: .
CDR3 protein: CSLGGDFSEGATDTQYF
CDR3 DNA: TGCAGTCTTGGTGGCGACTTTAGCGAAGGTGCCACAGATACGCAGTATTTT

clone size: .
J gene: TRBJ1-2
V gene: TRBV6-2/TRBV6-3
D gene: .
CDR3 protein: CASSPTRIYGYTF
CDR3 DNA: TGTGCCAGCAGTCCGACACGGATCTATGGCTACACCTTC

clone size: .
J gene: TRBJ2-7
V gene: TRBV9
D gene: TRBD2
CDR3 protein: CASSVGLAGVNEQYF
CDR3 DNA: TGTGCCAGCAGCGTAGGTCTAGCGGGAGTCAATGAGCAGTACTTC

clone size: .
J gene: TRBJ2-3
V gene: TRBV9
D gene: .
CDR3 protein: CASSFGGRSTDTQYF
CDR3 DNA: TGTGCCAGCAGCTTCGGTGGGCGGTCCACAGATACGCAGTATTTT

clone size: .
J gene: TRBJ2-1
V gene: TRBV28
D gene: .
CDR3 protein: CASRAQVYEQFF
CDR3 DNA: TGTGCCAGCAGGGCCCAGGTTTATGAGCAGTTCTTC

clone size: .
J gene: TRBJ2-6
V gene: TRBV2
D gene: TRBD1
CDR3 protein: CASRPTGMYSGANVLTF
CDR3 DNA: TGTGCCAGCAGACCGACAGGGATGTACTCTGGGGCCAACGTCCTGACTTTC

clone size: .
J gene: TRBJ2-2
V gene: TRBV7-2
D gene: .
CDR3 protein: CASSLAPPNTGELFF
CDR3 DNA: TGTGCCAGCAGCTTAGCTCCACCGAACACCGGGGAGCTGTTTTTT

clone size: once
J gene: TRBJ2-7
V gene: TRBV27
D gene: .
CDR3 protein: CASSSGNYNEQYF
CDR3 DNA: TGTGCCAGCAGCAGTGGGAACTACAATGAGCAGTACTTC

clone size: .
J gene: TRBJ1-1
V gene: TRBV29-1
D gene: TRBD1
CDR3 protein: CSVDERTGGRDTEAFF
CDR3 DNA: TGCAGCGTCGACGAGCGGACAGGGGGCAGGGACACTGAAGCTTTCTTT

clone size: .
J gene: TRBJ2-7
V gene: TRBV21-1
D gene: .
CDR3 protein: CASSNCEGQGPSTTYEQYF
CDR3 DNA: TGTGCCAGCAGCAACTGTGAGGGACAGGGGCCCTCAACCACCTACGAGCAGTACTTC

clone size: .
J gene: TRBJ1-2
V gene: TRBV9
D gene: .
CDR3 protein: CASSTDIYGYTF
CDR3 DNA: TGTGCCAGCAGCACGGACATCTATGGCTACACCTTC

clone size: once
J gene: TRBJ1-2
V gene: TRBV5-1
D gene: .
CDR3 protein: CASSSDPRDAFYGYTF
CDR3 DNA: TGCGCCAGCAGCTCGGACCCCCGGGACGCATTCTATGGCTACACCTTC

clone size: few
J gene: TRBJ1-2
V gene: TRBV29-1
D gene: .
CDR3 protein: CSVKPGEDNYGYTF
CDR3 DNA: TGCAGCGTTAAACCAGGGGAGGATAACTATGGCTACACCTTC

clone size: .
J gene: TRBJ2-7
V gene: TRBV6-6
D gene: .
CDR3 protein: CASSWGGEYEQYF
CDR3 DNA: TGTGCCAGCAGTTGGGGCGGGGAGTACGAGCAGTACTTC

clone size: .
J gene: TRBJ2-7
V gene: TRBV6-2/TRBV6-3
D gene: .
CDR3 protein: CASSYAALQYF
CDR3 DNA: TGTGCCAGCAGTTATGCAGCCCTCCAGTACTTC

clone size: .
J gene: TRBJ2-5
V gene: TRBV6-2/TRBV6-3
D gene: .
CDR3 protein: CASRNRDPNWRETQYF
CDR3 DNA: TGTGCCAGCAGAAACCGGGACCCAAACTGGAGGGAGACCCAGTACTTC

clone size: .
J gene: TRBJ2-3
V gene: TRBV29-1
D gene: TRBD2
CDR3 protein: CSGAGLAAFTDTQYF
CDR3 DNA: TGCAGCGGGGCCGGACTAGCGGCTTTCACAGATACGCAGTATTTT

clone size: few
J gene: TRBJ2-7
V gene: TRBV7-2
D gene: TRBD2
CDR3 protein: CASSLARGTSGNFYEQYF
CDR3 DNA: TGTGCCAGCAGCTTAGCTCGCGGGACTAGCGGGAACTTCTACGAGCAGTACTTC

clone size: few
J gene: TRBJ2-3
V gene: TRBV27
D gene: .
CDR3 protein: CASSLRDSLAVGTDTQYF
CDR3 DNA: TGTGCCAGCAGTTTACGGGACAGTCTAGCGGTAGGCACAGATACGCAGTATTTT

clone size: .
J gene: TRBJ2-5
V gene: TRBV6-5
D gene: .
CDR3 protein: CASSLLTGVGETQYF
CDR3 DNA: TGTGCCAGCAGCCTATTGACCGGGGTGGGGGAGACCCAGTACTTC

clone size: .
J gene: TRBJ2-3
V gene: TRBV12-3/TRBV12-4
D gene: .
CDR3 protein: CASRPPGNTQYF
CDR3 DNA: TGTGCCAGCAGGCCTCCTGGAAATACGCAGTATTTT

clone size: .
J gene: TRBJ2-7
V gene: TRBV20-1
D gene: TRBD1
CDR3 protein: CSAGQGPAYEQYF
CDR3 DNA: TGCAGTGCGGGACAGGGGCCAGCCTACGAGCAGTACTTC

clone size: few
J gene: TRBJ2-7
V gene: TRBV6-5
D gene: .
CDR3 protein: CATFGSYEQYF
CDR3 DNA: TGTGCCACCTTTGGGAGCTACGAGCAGTACTTC

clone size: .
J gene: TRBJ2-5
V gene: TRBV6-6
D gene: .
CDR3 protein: CASSYSTGYGQYF
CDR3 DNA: TGTGCCAGCAGTTACTCTACTGGCTACGGGCAGTACTTC

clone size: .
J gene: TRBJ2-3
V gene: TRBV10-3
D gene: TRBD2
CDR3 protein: CAISDGTSGGVRTDTQYF
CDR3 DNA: TGTGCCATCAGTGATGGGACTAGCGGGGGGGTTAGGACAGATACGCAGTATTTT

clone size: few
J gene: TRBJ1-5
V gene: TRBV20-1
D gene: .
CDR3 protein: CSARDSSGSNQPQHF
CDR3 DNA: TGCAGTGCTAGAGATTCATCAGGGAGCAATCAGCCCCAGCATTTT

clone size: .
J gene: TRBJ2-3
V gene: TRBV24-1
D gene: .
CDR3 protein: CASQARDGTDTQYF
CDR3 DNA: TGTGCCTCCCAGGCTAGGGACGGCACAGATACGCAGTATTTT

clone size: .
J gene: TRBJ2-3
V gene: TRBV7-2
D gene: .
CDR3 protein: CASSLEYSVTDTQYF
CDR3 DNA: TGTGCCAGCAGCTTAGAATACAGTGTCACAGATACGCAGTATTTT

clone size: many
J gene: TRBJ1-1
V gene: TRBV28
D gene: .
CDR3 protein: CASSFRVDTEAFF
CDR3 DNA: TGTGCCAGCAGTTTTCGGGTAGACACTGAAGCTTTCTTT